Given below is one T cell receptor beta chain in context. No antigen is known for it. The data were taken from a study of shared clonotypes between healthy human individuals. Study results and caveats: Naive subsets tended to show greater estimated richness than memory subsets.

Produced via immunoSEQ multiplex PCR; TCRdb's table is partial and in-frame only. The sample records more than 2 million clones, about 94% being singletons. The CDR3 runs to 11 residues. V gave up 5 bases and J gave up 7 bases, with 9 bases separating them. The germline CDR1 and CDR2 sequences are MNHNS and SASEGT. Only CD45RO-negative cells positively selected for CCR7 counted as naive CD8 cells, so terminally differentiated effector memory CD45RA+ cells were excluded. The receptor was isolated from a man in his late teens or twenties in good health. V and J are TRBV6-1 and TRBJ2-7; perhaps TRBD1 as D (6 bases). The sequenced sample consisted of naive CD8+ T cells sorted from blood. CDR3 region: CASSPQGEQYF. The CDR3 DNA sequence: TGTGCCAGCAGTCCCCAGGGGGAGCAGTACTTC.